The 24 T cell receptor beta chains below come from one sample, sequenced in a study of T-cell memory formation after mild COVID-19. TCRdb independently ran MiXCR on the 5' RACE reads; one entry per CDR3 protein. The repertoire consists of around 420,000 distinct CDR3 sequences, with 24% occurring once and the leading ten covering around 9%. Sequences were obtained from PBMCs or a T cell subset sorted from them (not recorded which). These receptors were taken from an adult woman who had mild COVID-19 (a few samples of this study predate the infection). Cell type and time point are not known.

The chain joins TRBV6-1 to TRBJ2-1; no clear D gene. Germline lookup yields CDR1 MNHNS and CDR2 SASEGT. CDR3 length: 13 residues. Trimming cost V 4 bases and J 10 bases, with 14 bases left between them. This chain's CDR3 is CASSGTVLQEQFF. The CDR3 nucleotides read TGTGCCAGCAGTGGAACAGTGCTCCAGGAGCAGTTCTTC.

The gene calls are TRBV24-1 and TRBJ2-7; weak D call: TRBD1 (5 bases). The V end was cut by 5 bases, the J end by 6 bases, with 13 bases between. Germline CDR1 and CDR2: KGHDR and SFDVKD. There are 13 residues in the CDR3. The CDR3 is CATSAPGIGEQYF. CDR3 coding DNA: TGTGCCACCAGTGCCCCAGGGATCGGCGAGCAGTACTTC.

This chain connects TRBV20-1 to TRBJ1-6; weak D call: TRBD1 (6 bases). From germline, CDR1 is DFQATT and CDR2 SNEGSKA (reference sequence). V gave up 4 bases and J gave up 0 bases, with 10 bases separating them. This CDR3 contains 15 residues. This CDR3 reads CSAIDRSSYNSPLHF. The CDR3 DNA is TGCAGTGCTATTGACAGGAGCTCCTATAATTCACCCCTCCACTTT.

The V and J genes are TRBV24-1 and TRBJ2-7, with D possibly being TRBD1 (6 bases). This CDR3 is built from 15 residues. Germline V gene sequence: CDR1 KGHDR, CDR2 SFDVKD. Deletions cut 5 bases from V and 0 bases from J, with 13 bases between. CDR3 sequence: CATSVSGESSYEQYF. CDR3 coding DNA: TGTGCCACCAGTGTCTCAGGGGAGAGCTCCTACGAGCAGTACTTC.

This clonotype was detected only once. V and J are TRBV3-1 and TRBJ1-2; maybe TRBD1 (6 bases). This CDR3 has 14 residues. The V end lost 6 bases, the J end lost 2 bases, and 13 bases lay between the germline ends. Germline values: CDR1 LGHDT, CDR2 YNNKEL (reference sequence). CDR3 residues: CASSSRQDNYGYTF. In nucleotides, the CDR3 is TGTGCCAGCAGTTCACGACAGGACAACTATGGCTACACCTTC.

The chain links TRBV5-1 to TRBJ2-7, with a weak D call TRBD1 (5 bases). Germline CDR1 SGHRS, CDR2 YFSETQ. The CDR3 covers 15 residues. V dropped 1 base and J dropped 0 bases, with 11 bases sitting between them. In nucleotides, the CDR3 is TGCGCCAGCAGCTTGTCCAGGGTGAGCTCCTACGAGCAGTACTTC. Amino acids: CASSLSRVSSYEQYF.

This chain uses TRBV7-6 with TRBJ2-1, with 12 bases lining up with TRBD2. The CDR3 sequence is 20 residues long. CDR1 and CDR2 (germline): SGHVS, FNYEAQ. The V segment lost 2 bases and the J segment 8 bases; nucleotides outside the gene matches: 19. CDR3 sequence reads: CASSLRPGLAGYGGPDEQFF. The CDR3 DNA sequence: TGTGCCAGCAGCTTACGCCCCGGACTAGCGGGGTACGGGGGTCCCGATGAGCAGTTCTTC. Variable domain in full (rest from reference TRBV7-6 and TRBJ2-1): GAGVSQSPRYKVTKRGQDVALRCDPISGHVSLYWYRQALGQGPEFLTYFNYEAQQDKSGLPNDRFSAERPEGSISTLTIQRTEQRDSAMYRCASSLRPGLAGYGGPDEQFFGPGTRLTVL.

V is TRBV9 and J is TRBJ2-5; perhaps TRBD2 as D (6 bases). V was clipped by 4 bases and J by 5 bases, with 15 bases between them. CDR1 and CDR2 from the germline V gene are SGDLS and YYNGEE. This CDR3 has 14 residues. The CDR3 DNA follows: TGTGCCAGCAGCCAAGGAGGGGCTGGGGAGACCCAGTACTTC. This codes for CASSQGGAGETQYF.

The V call is TRBV11-2, the J call TRBJ1-4, with D unresolved. The V end was cut by 1 base, the J end by 4 bases, with 7 bases between. The CDR3 spans 14 residues. Per the germline V gene, CDR1 is SGHAT and CDR2 is FQNNGV. CDR3 in DNA: TGTGCCAGCAGCTTAGGTGGGAATAATGAAAAACTGTTTTTT. Protein: CASSLGGNNEKLFF. The full variable domain, rest sourced from reference TRBV11-2 and TRBJ1-4, is EAGVAQSPRYKIIEKRQSVAFWCNPISGHATLYWYQQILGQGPKLLIQFQNNGVVDDSQLPKDRFSAERLKGVDSTLKIQPAKLEDSAVYLCASSLGGNNEKLFFGSGTQLSVL.

The chain combines TRBV7-9 with TRBJ2-3, with TRBD1 identical over 8 bases. This CDR3 contains 17 residues. Trimming at V came to 1 base and at J to 1 base, leaving 7 bases not matched to a gene. Per germline, CDR1 SEHNR and CDR2 FQNEAQ (reference sequence). CDR3 DNA: TGTGCCAGCAGCTTAGGCCCAGGGGGCACTGGCACAGATACGCAGTATTTT. It translates to CASSLGPGGTGTDTQYF.

This clonotype has at least ten counts. The chain links TRBV10-3 to TRBJ1-2, with a possible D match to TRBD1 (5 bases). CDR1 and CDR2 from the germline V gene are ENHRY and SYGVKD. V lost 6 bases and J 1 base, leaving 6 bases between the germline ends. CDR3 length: 12 residues. The CDR3 loop reads CAISDSNYGYTF. In nucleotides, the CDR3 is TGTGCCATCAGCGACAGTAACTATGGCTACACCTTC.

This clonotype was counted a few times. The rearrangement links TRBV4-2 to TRBJ2-1; TRBD1 matches at 8 bases. Per germline, CDR1 LGHNA and CDR2 YNFKEQ. This CDR3 spans 14 amino acids. The V gene end was trimmed by 2 bases and the J gene end by 7 bases; junction bases not matched to a gene: 4. DNA for the CDR3: TGTGCCAGCAGCCAACGGACAGGGCGGAATGAGCAGTTCTTC. This translates into CASSQRTGRNEQFF.

As regards this clonotype: One junction end disagrees with the germline gene, perhaps due to a read error. The chain has TRBV7-2 and TRBJ2-1; 11 nucleotides match TRBD2. Per germline, CDR1 SGHTA and CDR2 FQGNSA. The CDR3 length is 16 residues. The CDR3 bases are TGTGCCAGCAGATTAGGGGGGTCTAGCGGGAGGTATGAGCAGTTCTTC. This translates into CASRLGGSSGRYEQFF.

J is TRBJ1-1 and V is TRBV20-1, with D possibly TRBD1 on 5 matching bases. This CDR3 region has 13 residues. The V gene lost 8 bases and the J gene lost 5 bases, with 18 bases spanning the gap. Germline V CDR1 and CDR2: DFQATT, SNEGSKA (reference sequence). CDR3 residues: CSSGPLEGTEAFF. In DNA, the CDR3 is TGCAGTTCAGGGCCGCTGGAGGGGACTGAAGCTTTCTTT.

This clonotype came up a few times. The chain recombines TRBV15 with TRBJ2-5; tentative D call: TRBD1 (6 bases). CDR1 is LNHNV, CDR2 YYDKDF, per germline (reference sequence). Trimming shortened V by 5 bases and J by 9 bases, and 22 bases separated the two germline ends. This CDR3 contains 15 residues. CDR3 loop: CATSRVRGRSAAQYF. In DNA, the CDR3 is TGTGCCACCAGCCGCGTCAGGGGACGGTCGGCGGCCCAGTACTTC.

The chain couples TRBV15 to TRBJ2-1; 7 nucleotides agree with TRBD1. The CDR3 runs to 14 residues. V lost 0 bases to trimming and J lost 7 bases; unmatched junction nucleotides: 3. Looked up from germline, CDR1 is LNHNV and CDR2 is YYDKDF (reference sequence). CDR3 region: CATSRDQQGNEQFF. Written as DNA, the CDR3 is TGTGCCACCAGCAGAGATCAACAGGGGAATGAGCAGTTCTTC.

The chain uses TRBV10-3 and TRBJ2-7, with 11 bases identical to TRBD2. The J segment lost 8 bases and the V segment lost 0 bases, leaving 3 bases of the junction unmatched. CDR3 length: 14 amino acids. Germline loops: CDR1 ENHRY, CDR2 SYGVKD. CDR3: CAISESGTSGKQYF. CDR3 DNA: TGTGCCATCAGTGAGTCAGGGACTAGCGGTAAGCAGTACTTC.

The chain recombines TRBV7-9 with TRBJ2-7; weak D call: TRBD2 (5 bases). CDR1 is SEHNR, CDR2 FQNEAQ, per germline (reference sequence). This CDR3 region has 13 residues. V was shortened by 8 bases and J by 1 base, with 12 bases between the two germline ends. The CDR3 protein is CASEGRGSYEQYF. The DNA for the CDR3 is TGTGCCAGCGAGGGCCGGGGATCCTACGAGCAGTACTTC.

This clonotype occurred a few times. The chain links TRBV12-3 or TRBV12-4 to TRBJ2-1; tentative D call: TRBD1 (6 bases). The CDR3 totals 14 residues. Trimming shortened V by 7 bases and J by 4 bases, and 14 bases separated the two germline ends. The CDR3 DNA is TGTGCCAGCACCCCGGACAGAGTATACAATGAGCAGTTCTTC. Its protein product is CASTPDRVYNEQFF.

The rearrangement joins TRBV24-1 to TRBJ2-3; D ambiguous. Trimming cost V 4 bases and J 2 bases, with 9 bases left between them. The CDR3 runs to 14 residues. Germline V lookup: CDR1 KGHDR, CDR2 SFDVKD. The CDR3 DNA follows: TGTGCCACCAGTGAACCGGGTTCCACAGATACGCAGTATTTT. Its protein is CATSEPGSTDTQYF.

The genes are TRBV24-1 and TRBJ2-1; D tentatively fits TRBD1 or TRBD2 (5 bases each). From germline, CDR1 is KGHDR and CDR2 SFDVKD. The V end lost 4 bases, the J end lost 11 bases, and 11 bases lay between the germline ends. The length of the CDR3 is 12 residues. This chain's CDR3 is CATSDYPGQQFF. CDR3 coding DNA: TGTGCCACCAGTGACTATCCGGGACAGCAGTTCTTC.

The chain has TRBV7-9 and TRBJ1-6; unclear D gene. This CDR3 contains 15 residues. CDR1 and CDR2 (germline): SEHNR, FQNEAQ (reference sequence). The ends were cut back, 3 bases at V and 3 bases at J, with 9 bases in the middle. CDR3 DNA: TGTGCCAGCAGCTTTCATGTCCTCTATAATTCACCCCTCCACTTT. This translates into CASSFHVLYNSPLHF.

This chain joins TRBV7-9 and TRBJ1-2; no definite D call. This CDR3 is built from 13 residues. Between the trimmed V and J ends, which lost 2 bases and 8 bases, there was a span of 12 bases. The germline V gene has CDR1 SEHNR and CDR2 FQNEAQ (reference sequence). In nucleotides, the CDR3 is TGTGCCAGCAGCTTACGACCCCCGGGCGGCTACACCTTC. As protein: CASSLRPPGGYTF.

This clonotype was seen a few times. The J gene is TRBJ1-1, the V gene TRBV5-1, with D possibly being TRBD1 (6 bases). Germline CDR1 reads SGHRS; CDR2 reads YFSETQ. Trimming removed 4 bases at V and 1 base at J, with 14 bases between. The CDR3 runs 15 residues. CDR3 region: CASSPITTGNTEAFF. CDR3 nucleotides: TGCGCCAGCAGCCCAATAACGACAGGGAACACTGAAGCTTTCTTT.